This T cell receptor (beta chain) was found in a study of T cell changes during pregnancy in multiple sclerosis. This CDR3 contains 15 residues. CDR1 and CDR2 (germline): SGHRS, YFSETQ. Unmatched junction bases numbered 5, after V lost 5 bases and J lost 0 bases. Sequenced by immunoSEQ multiplex PCR; TCRdb stores in-frame clones only, minus some. Of about 32,000 clones in the sample, nearly 90% are singletons; the top ten hold approximately 10%. Sequenced here: CD8+ T cells from peripheral blood mononuclear cells, sampled in the second trimester of pregnancy. This receptor was taken from a female donor with multiple sclerosis, enrolled in a pregnancy study. The J gene is TRBJ1-2, the V gene TRBV5-1, with TRBD1 matching 9 bases. CDR3: CASRQGALSNYGYTF. The DNA of the CDR3 is TGCGCCAGCAGACAGGGGGCCCTTTCTAACTATGGCTACACCTTC.